This T cell receptor beta chain comes out of a study of regulatory T cells in long-lasting Graves disease. As to time point: newly diagnosed GD, antithyroid drugs for less than 3 months. PBMCs were the source of the RNA used for TCR sequencing. It was by American Thyroid Association guidelines that Graves' disease was diagnosed. The CDR3 length is 18 residues. The V gene lost 2 bases and the J gene lost 0 bases, with 16 bases spanning the gap. Per germline, CDR1 MNHEY and CDR2 SVGAGI. Both iRepertoire HTBI primers and Arm-PCR of CDR3 regions were used to build the TCR beta libraries. One entry per CDR3 protein results from TCRdb running MiXCR on the multiplex PCR reads. The sample includes roughly 500,000 distinct CDR3 sequences, about 12% of them seen just once. This sample was also put to use in a study of T cells in Graves' hyperthyroidism and ophthalmopathy.

Here the sequenced sample was peripheral blood mononuclear cells (PBMCs), taken at new diagnosis, from a patient treated with antithyroid drugs. This rearrangement joins TRBV6-5 to TRBJ2-2, with D unclear. This receptor was identified in a woman in her thirties with Graves disease. The CDR3 DNA reads as TGTGCCAGCAGTTACGTACTTATCTCTAGGGCGAACACCGGGGAGCTGTTTTTT. Amino acid sequence: CASSYVLISRANTGELFF.